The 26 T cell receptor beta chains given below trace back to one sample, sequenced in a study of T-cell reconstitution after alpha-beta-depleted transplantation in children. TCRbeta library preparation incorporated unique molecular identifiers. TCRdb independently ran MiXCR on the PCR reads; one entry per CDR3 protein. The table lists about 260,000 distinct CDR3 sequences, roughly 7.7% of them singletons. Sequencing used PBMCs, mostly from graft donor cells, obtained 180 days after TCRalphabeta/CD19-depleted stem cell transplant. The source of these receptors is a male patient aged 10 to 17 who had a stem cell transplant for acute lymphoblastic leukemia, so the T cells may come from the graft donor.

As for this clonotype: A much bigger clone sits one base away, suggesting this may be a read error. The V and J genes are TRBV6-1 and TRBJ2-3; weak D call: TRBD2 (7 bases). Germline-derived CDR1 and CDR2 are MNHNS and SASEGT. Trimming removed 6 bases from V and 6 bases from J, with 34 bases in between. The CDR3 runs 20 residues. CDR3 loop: CASSGSGTWDRDGRVDTQYF. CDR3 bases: TGTGCCAGCAGCGGAAGCGGGACATGGGATCGTGATGGGAGAGTGGATACGCAGTATTTT.

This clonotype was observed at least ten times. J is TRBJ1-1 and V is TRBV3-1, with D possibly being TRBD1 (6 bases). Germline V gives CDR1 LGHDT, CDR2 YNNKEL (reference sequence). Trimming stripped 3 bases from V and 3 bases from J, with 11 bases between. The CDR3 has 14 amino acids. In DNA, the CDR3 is TGTGCCAGCAGCCACGGGGGCCCCCACACTGAAGCTTTCTTT. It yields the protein CASSHGGPHTEAFF.

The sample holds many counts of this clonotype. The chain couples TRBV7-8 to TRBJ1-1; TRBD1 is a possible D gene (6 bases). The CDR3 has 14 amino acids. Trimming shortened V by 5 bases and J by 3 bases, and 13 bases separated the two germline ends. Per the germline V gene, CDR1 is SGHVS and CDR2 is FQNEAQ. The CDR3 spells CASSLKGGDTEAFF. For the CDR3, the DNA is TGTGCCAGCAGCCTAAAGGGGGGAGACACTGAAGCTTTCTTT.

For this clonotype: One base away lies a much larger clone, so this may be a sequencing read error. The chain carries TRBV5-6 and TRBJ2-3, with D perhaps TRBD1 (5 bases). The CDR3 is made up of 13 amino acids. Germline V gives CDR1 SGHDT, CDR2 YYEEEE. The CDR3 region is CASSKDTTDTQNF. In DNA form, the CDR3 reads TGTGCCAGCAGCAAGGACACAACGGATACGCAGAATTTT.

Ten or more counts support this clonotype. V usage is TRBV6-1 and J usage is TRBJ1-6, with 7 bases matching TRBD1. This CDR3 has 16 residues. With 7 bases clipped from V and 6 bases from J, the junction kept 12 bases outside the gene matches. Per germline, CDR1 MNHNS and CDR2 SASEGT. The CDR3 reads CASIGTAERFNSPLHF. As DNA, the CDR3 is TGTGCCAGCATTGGGACAGCAGAGCGGTTTAATTCACCCCTCCACTTT.

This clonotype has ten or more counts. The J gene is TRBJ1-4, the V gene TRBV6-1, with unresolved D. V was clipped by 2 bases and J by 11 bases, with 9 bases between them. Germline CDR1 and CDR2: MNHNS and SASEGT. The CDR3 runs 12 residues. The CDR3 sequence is CASSEIGGKLFF. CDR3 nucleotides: TGTGCCAGCAGTGAAATCGGAGGGAAACTGTTTTTT.

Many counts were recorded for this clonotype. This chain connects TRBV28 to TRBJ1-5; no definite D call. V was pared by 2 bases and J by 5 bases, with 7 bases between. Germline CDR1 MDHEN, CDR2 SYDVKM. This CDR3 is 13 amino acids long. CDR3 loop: CASSLEPDQPQHF. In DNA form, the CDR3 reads TGTGCCAGCAGTTTAGAGCCCGATCAGCCCCAGCATTTT.

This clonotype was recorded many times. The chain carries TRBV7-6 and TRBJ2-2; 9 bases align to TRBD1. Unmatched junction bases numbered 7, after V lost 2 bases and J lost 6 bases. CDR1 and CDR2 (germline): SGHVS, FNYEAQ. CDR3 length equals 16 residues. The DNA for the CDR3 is TGTGCCAGCAGCTTAAGGGGACAGGGTCGACCCGGGGAGCTGTTTTTT. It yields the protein CASSLRGQGRPGELFF.

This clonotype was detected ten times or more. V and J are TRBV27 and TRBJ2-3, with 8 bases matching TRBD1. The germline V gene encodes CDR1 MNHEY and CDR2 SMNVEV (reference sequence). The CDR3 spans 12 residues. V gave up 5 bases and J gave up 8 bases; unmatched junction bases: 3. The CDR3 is CASSKDRVTQYF. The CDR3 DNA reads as TGTGCCAGCAGTAAGGACAGGGTTACGCAGTATTTT.

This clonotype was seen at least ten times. The CDR3 here is CASSGWDRDYEQYF. As DNA, the CDR3 is TGTGCCAGCAGTGGGTGGGACAGGGATTACGAGCAGTACTTC. The V gene is TRBV28, the J gene TRBJ2-7, with TRBD1 identical over 9 bases. Germline trimming cut 5 bases from V and 4 bases from J; bases unmatched to any gene: 6. This CDR3 has 14 residues. The germline V gene encodes CDR1 MDHEN and CDR2 SYDVKM.

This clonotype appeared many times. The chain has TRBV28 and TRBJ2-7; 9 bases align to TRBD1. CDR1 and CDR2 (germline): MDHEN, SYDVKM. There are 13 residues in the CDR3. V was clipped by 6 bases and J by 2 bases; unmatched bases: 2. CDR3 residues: CASRDRGAYEQYF. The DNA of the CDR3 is TGTGCCAGCAGGGACAGGGGCGCCTACGAGCAGTACTTC.

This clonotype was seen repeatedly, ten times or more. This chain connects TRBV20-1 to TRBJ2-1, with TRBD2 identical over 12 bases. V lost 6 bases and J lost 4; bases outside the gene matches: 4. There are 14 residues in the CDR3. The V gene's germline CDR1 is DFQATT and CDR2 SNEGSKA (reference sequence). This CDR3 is CSATGLAGYNEQFF. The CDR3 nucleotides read TGCAGTGCCACCGGACTAGCGGGGTACAATGAGCAGTTCTTC.

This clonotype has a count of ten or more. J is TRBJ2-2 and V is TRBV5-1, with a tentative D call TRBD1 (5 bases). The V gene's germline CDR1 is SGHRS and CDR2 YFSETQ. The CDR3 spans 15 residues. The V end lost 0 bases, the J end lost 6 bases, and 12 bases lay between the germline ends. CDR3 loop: CASSLEGTGAGELFF. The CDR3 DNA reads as TGCGCCAGCAGCTTGGAAGGTACAGGCGCCGGGGAGCTGTTTTTT. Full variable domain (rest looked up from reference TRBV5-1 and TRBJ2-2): KAGVTQTPRYLIKTRGQQVTLSCSPISGHRSVSWYQQTPGQGLQFLFEYFSETQRNKGNFPGRFSGRQFSNSRSEMNVSTLELGDSALYLCASSLEGTGAGELFFGEGSRLTVL.

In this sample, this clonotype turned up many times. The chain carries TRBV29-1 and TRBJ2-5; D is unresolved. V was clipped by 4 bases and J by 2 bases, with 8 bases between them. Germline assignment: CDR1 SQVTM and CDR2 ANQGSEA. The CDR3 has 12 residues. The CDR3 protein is CSVVVGQETQYF. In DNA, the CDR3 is TGCAGCGTTGTCGTGGGGCAAGAGACCCAGTACTTC.

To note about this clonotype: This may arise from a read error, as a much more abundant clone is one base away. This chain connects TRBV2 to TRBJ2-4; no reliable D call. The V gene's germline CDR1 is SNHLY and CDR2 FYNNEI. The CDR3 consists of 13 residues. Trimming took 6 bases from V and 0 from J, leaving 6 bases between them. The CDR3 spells CASSVLAKNIQYF. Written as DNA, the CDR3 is TGTGCCAGCAGCGTCCTAGCCAAAAACATTCAGTACTTC. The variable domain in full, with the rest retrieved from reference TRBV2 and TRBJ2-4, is EPEVTQTPSHQVTQMGQEVILRCVPISNHLYFYWYRQILGQKVEFLVSFYNNEISEKSEIFDDQFSVERPDGSNFTLKIRSTKLEDSAMYFCASSVLAKNIQYFGAGTRLSVL.

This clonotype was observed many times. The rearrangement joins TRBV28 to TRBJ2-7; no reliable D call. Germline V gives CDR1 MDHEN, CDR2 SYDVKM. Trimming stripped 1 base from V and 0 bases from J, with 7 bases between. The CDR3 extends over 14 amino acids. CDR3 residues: CASSLYRVSYEQYF. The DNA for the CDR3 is TGTGCCAGCAGTTTATATAGGGTCTCCTACGAGCAGTACTTC.

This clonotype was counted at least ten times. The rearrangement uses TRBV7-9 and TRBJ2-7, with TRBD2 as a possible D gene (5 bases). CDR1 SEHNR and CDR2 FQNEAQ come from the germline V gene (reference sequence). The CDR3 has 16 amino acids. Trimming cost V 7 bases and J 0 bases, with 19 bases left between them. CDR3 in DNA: TGTGCCAGCACCACCGCGGCAGGACTTCTCTCCTACGAGCAGTACTTC. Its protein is CASTTAAGLLSYEQYF.

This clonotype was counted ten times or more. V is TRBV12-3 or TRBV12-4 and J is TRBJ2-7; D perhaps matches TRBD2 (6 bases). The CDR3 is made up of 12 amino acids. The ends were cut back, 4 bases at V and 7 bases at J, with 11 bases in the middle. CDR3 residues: CASSSGVGEQYF. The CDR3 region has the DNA TGTGCCAGCAGTTCGGGGGTGGGGGAGCAGTACTTC.

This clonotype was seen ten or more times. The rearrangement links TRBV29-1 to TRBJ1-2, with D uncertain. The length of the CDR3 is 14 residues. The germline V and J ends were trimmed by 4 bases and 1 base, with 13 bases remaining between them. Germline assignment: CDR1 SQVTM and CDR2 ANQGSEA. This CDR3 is CSVGTSRGNYGYTF. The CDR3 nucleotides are TGCAGCGTTGGAACCTCCCGGGGTAACTATGGCTACACCTTC.

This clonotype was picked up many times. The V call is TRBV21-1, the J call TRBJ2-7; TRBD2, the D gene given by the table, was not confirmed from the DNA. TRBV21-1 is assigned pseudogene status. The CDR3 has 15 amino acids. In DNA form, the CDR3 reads TGTGCCAGCAGCAAAGGGAAGGGCCGGTACTACGAGCAGTACTTC. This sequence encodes CASSKGKGRYYEQYF.

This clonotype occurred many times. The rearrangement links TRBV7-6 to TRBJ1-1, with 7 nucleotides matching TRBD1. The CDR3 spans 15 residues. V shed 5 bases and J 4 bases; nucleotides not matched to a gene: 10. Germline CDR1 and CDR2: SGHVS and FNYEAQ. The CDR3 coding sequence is TGTGCCAGCAGCCTTGTCGGGACAGAGGGCACTGAAGCTTTCTTT. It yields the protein CASSLVGTEGTEAFF.

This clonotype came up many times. The DNA for the CDR3 is TGCGCCAGCAGCCAACCGTCTGGAAACACCATATATTTT. This translates into CASSQPSGNTIYF. This sequence joins TRBV4-1 and TRBJ1-3; no clear D gene. Trimming left V 2 bases short and J 1 base short, with 3 bases between. CDR1 and CDR2 (germline): MGHRA, YSYEKL. CDR3 length: 13 amino acids.

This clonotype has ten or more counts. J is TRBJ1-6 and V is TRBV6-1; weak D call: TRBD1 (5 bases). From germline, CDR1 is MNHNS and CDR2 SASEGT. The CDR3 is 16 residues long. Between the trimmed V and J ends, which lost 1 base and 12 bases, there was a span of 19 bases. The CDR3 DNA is TGTGCCAGCAGTGAAGAGGGGACTATTAACGTGGGACCCCTCCACTTT. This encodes CASSEEGTINVGPLHF.

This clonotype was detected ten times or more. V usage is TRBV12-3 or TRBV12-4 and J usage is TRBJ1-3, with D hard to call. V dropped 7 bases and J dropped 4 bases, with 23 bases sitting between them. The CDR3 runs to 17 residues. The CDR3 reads CASTLRGVSTRGNTIYF. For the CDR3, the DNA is TGTGCCAGCACTTTGCGGGGAGTCAGCACAAGAGGAAACACCATATATTTT.

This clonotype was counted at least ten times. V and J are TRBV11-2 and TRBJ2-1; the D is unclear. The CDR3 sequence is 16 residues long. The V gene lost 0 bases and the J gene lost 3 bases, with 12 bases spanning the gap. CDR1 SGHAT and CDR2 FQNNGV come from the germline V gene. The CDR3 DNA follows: TGTGCCAGCAGCTTAGAGGGTAGCTCTTACTACAATGAGCAGTTCTTC. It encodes CASSLEGSSYYNEQFF.

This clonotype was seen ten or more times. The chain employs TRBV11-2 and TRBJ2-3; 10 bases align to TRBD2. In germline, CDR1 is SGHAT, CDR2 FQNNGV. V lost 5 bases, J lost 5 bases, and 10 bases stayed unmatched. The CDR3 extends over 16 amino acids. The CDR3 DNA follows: TGTGCCAGCAGCCCCGGGGCTAGCGGGAGAGGAGATACGCAGTATTTT. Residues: CASSPGASGRGDTQYF.